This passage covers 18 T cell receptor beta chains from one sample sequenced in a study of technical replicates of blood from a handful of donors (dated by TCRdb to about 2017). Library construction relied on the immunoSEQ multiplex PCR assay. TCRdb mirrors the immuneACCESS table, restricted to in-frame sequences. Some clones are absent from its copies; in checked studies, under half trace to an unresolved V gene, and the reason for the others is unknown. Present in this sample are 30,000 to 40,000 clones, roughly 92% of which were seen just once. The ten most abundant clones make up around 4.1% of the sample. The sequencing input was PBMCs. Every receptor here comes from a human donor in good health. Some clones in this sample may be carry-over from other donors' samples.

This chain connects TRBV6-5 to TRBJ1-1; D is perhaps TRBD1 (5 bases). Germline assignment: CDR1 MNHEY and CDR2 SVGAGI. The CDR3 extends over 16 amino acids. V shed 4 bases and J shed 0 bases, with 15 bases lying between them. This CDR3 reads CASSWETGGMNTEAFF. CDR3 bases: TGTGCCAGCAGTTGGGAGACCGGGGGGATGAACACTGAAGCTTTCTTT.

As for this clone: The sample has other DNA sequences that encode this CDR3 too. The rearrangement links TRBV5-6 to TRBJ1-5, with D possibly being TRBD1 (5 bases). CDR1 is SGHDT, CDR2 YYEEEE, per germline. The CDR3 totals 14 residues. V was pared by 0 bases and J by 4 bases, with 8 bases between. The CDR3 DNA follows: TGTGCCAGCAGCTTGGTTGGGGGGAATCAGCCCCAGCATTTT. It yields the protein CASSLVGGNQPQHF.

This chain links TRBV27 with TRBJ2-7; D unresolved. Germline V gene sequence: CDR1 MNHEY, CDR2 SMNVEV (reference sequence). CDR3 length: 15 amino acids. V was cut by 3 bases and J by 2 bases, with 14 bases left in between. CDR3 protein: CASSFPGRPPYEQYF. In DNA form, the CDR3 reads TGTGCCAGCAGTTTCCCCGGCAGGCCCCCCTACGAGCAGTACTTC.

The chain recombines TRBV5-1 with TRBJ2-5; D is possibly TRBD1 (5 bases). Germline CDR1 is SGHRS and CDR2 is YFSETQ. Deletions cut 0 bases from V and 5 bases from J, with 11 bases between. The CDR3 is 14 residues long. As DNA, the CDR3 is TGCGCCAGCAGCTTGGTTCAGGGTAGTGAGACCCAGTACTTC. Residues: CASSLVQGSETQYF.

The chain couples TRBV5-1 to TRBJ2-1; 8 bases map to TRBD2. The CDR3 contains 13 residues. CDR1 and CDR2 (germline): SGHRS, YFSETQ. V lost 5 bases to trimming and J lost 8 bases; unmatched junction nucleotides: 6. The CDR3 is CASSFIGGDEQFF. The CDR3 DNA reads TGCGCCAGCAGTTTCATCGGGGGGGATGAGCAGTTCTTC. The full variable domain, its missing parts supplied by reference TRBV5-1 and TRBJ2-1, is KAGVTQTPRYLIKTRGQQVTLSCSPISGHRSVSWYQQTPGQGLQFLFEYFSETQRNKGNFPGRFSGRQFSNSRSEMNVSTLELGDSALYLCASSFIGGDEQFFGPGTRLTVL.

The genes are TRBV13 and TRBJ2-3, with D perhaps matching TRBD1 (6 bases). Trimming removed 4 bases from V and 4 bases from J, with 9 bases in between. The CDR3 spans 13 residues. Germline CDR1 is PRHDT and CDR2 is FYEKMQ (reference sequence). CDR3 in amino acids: CASSSSGADTQYF. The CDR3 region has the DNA TGTGCCAGCAGCTCGTCAGGGGCAGATACGCAGTATTTT.

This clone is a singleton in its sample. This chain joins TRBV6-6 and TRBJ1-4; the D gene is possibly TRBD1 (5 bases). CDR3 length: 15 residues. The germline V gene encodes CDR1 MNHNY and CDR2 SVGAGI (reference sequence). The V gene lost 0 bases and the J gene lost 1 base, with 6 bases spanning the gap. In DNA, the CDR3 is TGTGCCAGCAGTTACTCGGGGGGAACTAATGAAAAACTGTTTTTT. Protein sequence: CASSYSGGTNEKLFF.

The CDR3 bases are TGTGCCAGCAGCTTGGGACTTACAGAGACCCAGTACTTC. Residues: CASSLGLTETQYF. The chain couples TRBV5-4 to TRBJ2-5; no definite D call. Germline values: CDR1 SGHNT, CDR2 YYREEE (reference sequence). V shed 0 bases and J shed 4 bases, with 7 bases lying between them. The CDR3 has 13 residues.

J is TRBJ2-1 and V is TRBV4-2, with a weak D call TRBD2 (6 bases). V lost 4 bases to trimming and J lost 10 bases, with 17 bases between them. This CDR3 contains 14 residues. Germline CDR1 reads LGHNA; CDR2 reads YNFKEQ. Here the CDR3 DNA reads TGTGCCAGCAGCCCCGGACGGGACTCCGACGAGCAGTTCTTC. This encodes CASSPGRDSDEQFF.

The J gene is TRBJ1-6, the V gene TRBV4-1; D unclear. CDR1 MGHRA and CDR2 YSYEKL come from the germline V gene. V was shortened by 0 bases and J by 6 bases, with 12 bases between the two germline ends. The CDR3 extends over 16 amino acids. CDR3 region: CASSQDGTAFNSPLHF. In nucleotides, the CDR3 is TGCGCCAGCAGCCAAGATGGAACAGCATTTAATTCACCCCTCCACTTT.

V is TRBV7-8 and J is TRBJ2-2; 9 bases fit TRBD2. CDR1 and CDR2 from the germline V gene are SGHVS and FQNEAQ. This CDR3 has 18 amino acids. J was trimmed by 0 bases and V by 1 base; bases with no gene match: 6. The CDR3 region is CASSLVGAGGSNTGELFF. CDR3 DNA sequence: TGTGCCAGCAGCTTAGTTGGAGCGGGGGGATCGAACACCGGGGAGCTGTTTTTT. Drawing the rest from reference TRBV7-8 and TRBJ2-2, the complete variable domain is GAGVSQSPRYKVAKRGQDVALRCDPISGHVSLFWYQQALGQGPEFLTYFQNEAQLDKSGLPSDRFFAERPEGSVSTLKIQRTQQEDSAVYLCASSLVGAGGSNTGELFFGEGSRLTVL.

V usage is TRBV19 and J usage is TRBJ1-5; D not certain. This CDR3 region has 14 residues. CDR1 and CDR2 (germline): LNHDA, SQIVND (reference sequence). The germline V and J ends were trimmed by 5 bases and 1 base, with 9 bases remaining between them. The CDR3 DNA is TGTGCCAGTAGTCCGTCCGTGAGCAATCAGCCCCAGCATTTT. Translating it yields CASSPSVSNQPQHF. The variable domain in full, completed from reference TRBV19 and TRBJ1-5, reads DGGITQSPKYLFRKEGQNVTLSCEQNLNHDAMYWYRQDPGQGLRLIYYSQIVNDFQKGDIAEGYSVSREKKESFPLTVTSAQKNPTAFYLCASSPSVSNQPQHFGDGTRLSIL.

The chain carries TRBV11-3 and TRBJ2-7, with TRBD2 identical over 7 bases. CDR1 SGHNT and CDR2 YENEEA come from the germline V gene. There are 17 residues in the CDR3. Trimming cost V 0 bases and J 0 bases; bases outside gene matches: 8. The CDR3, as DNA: TGTGCCAGCAGCTTAGATTACGCGGGAGAGAGCTCCTACGAGCAGTACTTC. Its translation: CASSLDYAGESSYEQYF.

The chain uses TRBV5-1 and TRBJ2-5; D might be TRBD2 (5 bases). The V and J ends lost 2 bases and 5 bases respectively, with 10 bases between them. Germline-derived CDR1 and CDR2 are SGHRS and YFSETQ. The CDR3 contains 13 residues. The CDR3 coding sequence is TGCGCCAGCAGCTTCGGAGGAAGGGAGACCCAGTACTTC. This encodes CASSFGGRETQYF.

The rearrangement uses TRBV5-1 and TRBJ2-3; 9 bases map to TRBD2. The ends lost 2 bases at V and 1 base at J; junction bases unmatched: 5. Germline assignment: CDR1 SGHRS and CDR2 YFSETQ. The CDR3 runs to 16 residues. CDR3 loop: CASSFGVAGGTDTQYF. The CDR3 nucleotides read TGCGCCAGCAGCTTCGGGGTAGCGGGGGGCACAGATACGCAGTATTTT.

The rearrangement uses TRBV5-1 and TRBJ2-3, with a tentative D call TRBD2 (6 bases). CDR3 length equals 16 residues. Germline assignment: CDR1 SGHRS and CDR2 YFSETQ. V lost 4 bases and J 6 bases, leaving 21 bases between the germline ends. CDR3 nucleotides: TGCGCCAGCAGCCTCCCACTAGCCCAAGGGACCGATACGCAGTATTTT. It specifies CASSLPLAQGTDTQYF.

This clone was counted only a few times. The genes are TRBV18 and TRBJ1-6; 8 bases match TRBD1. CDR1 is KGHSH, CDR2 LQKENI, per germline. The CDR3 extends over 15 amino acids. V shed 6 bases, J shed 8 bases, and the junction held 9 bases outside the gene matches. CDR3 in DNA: TGTGCCAGCTCGATGCGACAGGGGACGGATTCACCCCTCCACTTT. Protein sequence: CASSMRQGTDSPLHF.

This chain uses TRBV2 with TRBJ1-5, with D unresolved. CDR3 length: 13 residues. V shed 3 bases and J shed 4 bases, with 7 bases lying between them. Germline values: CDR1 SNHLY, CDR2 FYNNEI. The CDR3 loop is CASSDHLNQPQHF. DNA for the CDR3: TGTGCCAGCAGTGACCATCTAAATCAGCCCCAGCATTTT. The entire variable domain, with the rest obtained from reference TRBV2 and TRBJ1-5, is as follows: EPEVTQTPSHQVTQMGQEVILRCVPISNHLYFYWYRQILGQKVEFLVSFYNNEISEKSEIFDDQFSVERPDGSNFTLKIRSTKLEDSAMYFCASSDHLNQPQHFGDGTRLSIL.